Below are 10 T cell receptor beta chains sequenced from a single sample in a study of blood T cell repertoires in COVID-19 (dated by TCRdb to 2018 to 2020). Library construction relied on the immunoSEQ multiplex PCR assay. Entries here come from immuneACCESS through TCRdb and include only in-frame sequences with V and J called. Some clones fail to appear in such tables; in the studies checked, an unresolved V gene covers under half of the shortfall, and the cause of the remainder is unknown. The sample table contains around 100,000 clones; only one count was recorded for roughly 84% of them. The ten largest clones take up roughly 2.1% of the sample. The sample comprised peripheral blood. These receptors were taken from a man in his 70s with active or convalescent COVID-19.

This chain links TRBV4-3 with TRBJ1-4; 11 bases are shared with TRBD1. J lost 8 bases, V lost 2 bases, and 4 bases had no gene match. Per the germline V gene, CDR1 is LGHNA and CDR2 is YSLEER. The CDR3 sequence is 15 residues long. The CDR3 DNA reads as TGCGCCAGCAGCCAAACCGGGACAGGGGGGGAAAAACTGTTTTTT. It translates to CASSQTGTGGEKLFF.

In this sample, this clone turned up once. J is TRBJ1-1 and V is TRBV3-1 (or the pseudogene TRBV3-2), with 11 bases that match TRBD1. Germline trimming cut 3 bases from V and 5 bases from J; bases unmatched to any gene: 5. Germline V gene lookup returns CDR1 LGHDT and CDR2 YNNKEL (reference sequence). The CDR3 runs to 15 residues. CDR3 residues: CASSQDRGLVTEAFF. CDR3 in DNA: TGTGCCAGCAGCCAGGACAGGGGGCTTGTGACTGAAGCTTTCTTT.

V and J are TRBV28 and TRBJ2-5; 8 positions agree with TRBD2. Germline V CDR1 and CDR2: MDHEN, SYDVKM. Germline trimming cut 6 bases from V and 4 bases from J; bases unmatched to any gene: 7. CDR3 length: 14 residues. The CDR3 here is CASSPAGGRETQYF. CDR3 sequence (DNA): TGTGCCAGCAGCCCGGCGGGAGGCCGAGAGACCCAGTACTTC.

The V and J genes are TRBV5-6 and TRBJ2-1; possibly TRBD2 for D (6 bases). The V end was cut by 7 bases, the J end by 0 bases, with 23 bases between. The V gene's germline CDR1 is SGHDT and CDR2 YYEEEE. CDR3 length equals 18 residues. CDR3 sequence reads: CASAPPWERGSSYNEQFF. CDR3 coding DNA: TGTGCCAGCGCGCCCCCGTGGGAACGGGGGAGCTCCTACAATGAGCAGTTCTTC.

V gene TRBV30 combines with J gene TRBJ2-4; 8 bases are a match to TRBD2. The CDR3 runs 16 residues. The V segment lost 1 base and the J segment 2 bases; nucleotides outside the gene matches: 7. Germline V gene lookup returns CDR1 GTSNPN and CDR2 SVGIG (reference sequence). CDR3 in DNA: TGTGCCTGGAGTGCTGGCAGCGGGGGAACCAAAAACATTCAGTACTTC. Its translation is CAWSAGSGGTKNIQYF.

This chain joins TRBV19 and TRBJ1-4; 11 positions match TRBD1. This CDR3 has 18 amino acids. Germline CDR1 LNHDA, CDR2 SQIVND (reference sequence). With 3 bases clipped from V and 0 bases from J, the junction kept 6 bases outside the gene matches. The CDR3 region has the DNA TGTGCCAGTAGTATCGGACAGGGGGCGCGTCCAACTAATGAAAAACTGTTTTTT. This codes for CASSIGQGARPTNEKLFF.

The chain carries TRBV7-9 and TRBJ2-2; 7 nucleotides align to TRBD1. This CDR3 is 16 amino acids long. V was clipped by 9 bases and J by 6 bases; unmatched bases: 16. Germline V gene lookup returns CDR1 SEHNR and CDR2 FQNEAQ (reference sequence). The CDR3 loop reads CASSRPPTGRAGELFF. The CDR3, as DNA: TGTGCCAGTTCTCGACCCCCGACAGGGCGCGCCGGGGAGCTGTTTTTT. Full variable domain (rest looked up from reference TRBV7-9 and TRBJ2-2): DTGVSQNPRHKITKRGQNVTFRCDPISEHNRLYWYRQTLGQGPEFLTYFQNEAQLEKSRLLSDRFSAERPKGSFSTLEIQRTEQGDSAMYLCASSRPPTGRAGELFFGEGSRLTVL.

The chain recombines TRBV5-5 with TRBJ2-1; 8 positions agree with TRBD2. Trimming took 4 bases from V and 3 from J; bases not matched to a gene: 9. CDR3 length: 16 amino acids. The germline CDR1 and CDR2 sequences are SGHKS and YYEKEE (reference sequence). This CDR3 is CASSGRSGANYNEQFF. The CDR3 DNA reads as TGTGCCAGCAGCGGGCGTAGCGGGGCGAACTACAATGAGCAGTTCTTC.

The chain recombines TRBV5-4 with TRBJ1-2, with 9 bases lining up with TRBD1. V lost 3 bases and J lost 8; bases outside the gene matches: 8. The CDR3 consists of 14 residues. Germline V CDR1 and CDR2: SGHNT, YYREEE (reference sequence). This CDR3 is CASSSWTGARGYTF. CDR3 nucleotide sequence: TGTGCCAGCAGCTCATGGACAGGGGCTCGGGGCTACACCTTC.

The CDR3 DNA reads as TGTGCCATCAGTGAGGGACGGACTGTTTATAGCAATCAGCCCCAGCATTTT. Translation: CAISEGRTVYSNQPQHF. The V and J genes are TRBV10-3 and TRBJ1-5; D is uncertain. Between the trimmed V and J ends, which lost 2 bases and 0 bases, there was a span of 14 bases. Germline values: CDR1 ENHRY, CDR2 SYGVKD. The CDR3 totals 17 residues.